The T cell receptor (beta chain) described here comes from a study of CD8 T cell repertoires and HIV-1 epitope variants (dated by TCRdb to 2020 to 2022). The study in broad terms: In separate culture wells, T cells were stimulated with each of twenty-five peptides that represented autologous and known Gag and Nef epitope variants. A CMV, EBV and flu peptide pool, the Ebola AY9 epitope as negative control, and a no-peptide well were included as control conditions. Tested epitopes included three Gag epitope families and Nef HW9 and YT9. T cells were enriched using the EasySep Human T Cell Enrichment Kit and were co-cultured with equal numbers of autologous T cell-negative cells serving as antigen-presenting cells. The cultures were grown for more than 9 days in IMDM with gentamicin, and half of the media was changed on days 3 and 7 with IL-2, IL-7 and IL-15 added. An aliquot of 1M T cells was saved as an uncultured baseline condition, separate from the roughly 83 T cell cultures. A total of around 80 T cell cultures were run, with each culture condition done in triplicate except for one peptide, which was done in duplicate. Overall results and qualifications from the work: A handful of clonotypes recognized the Nef KF9 family and one clonotype recognized the HW9 family, while no responses to the TAALDMSHF plasma variant were seen. The assay identified only TCR beta chains and indicated proliferation in response to antigen, without indicating T cell function or cytokine profile. Under ten antigen-specific TCR beta clonotypes were identified, and six of them appeared cross-reactive for autologous or known escape epitope variants.

This clone is characterized as large (0.1 to 1%). There is no known antigen for this receptor. The sample holds no much larger clone one base away, and base qualities are not on file. The EasySep Human CD8+ T Cell Enrichment Kit was used on day 10 to isolate CD8+ T cells from every culture. The CDR3 sequence holds 14 residues, the cysteine and phenylalanine included. The entry retains the CDR3 DNA only, 42 bases that are in frame from base 1. Between the V and J ends, shortened by 7 bases and 2 bases respectively, the junction contains 16 bases. CDR1 and CDR2, looked up from the germline V gene, are SQVTM and ANQGSEA. Sequencing of TCR beta CDR3 regions was done on the immunoSEQ platform at survey depth. The QIAamp DNA micro kit was used to extract genomic DNA from every cultured and uncultured CD8+ T cell population. Turning to the authors' computational methods: Any sample with under 5,000 productive reads was excluded, and this exclusion removed about 6.5% of the roughly 75 cultures stimulated with HIV peptides. A MANAFEST web app trimmed sequences to CDR3 and removed nonproductive sequences, CDR3s under 5 amino acids, and those not starting C or ending F/W. For a clonotype to count as antigen-specific, the clonotype had to expand relative to the no-peptide control in at least 2 of 3 replicates at FDR 0.01, and only within one epitope family. A specific clonotype also had to show a frequency at least fivefold higher than in wells stimulated with peptides from other epitope families. TCRdb mirrors the immuneACCESS table, restricted to in-frame sequences. Some clones are absent from its copies; in checked studies, under half trace to an unresolved V gene, and the reason for the others is unknown. Clone size and the V and J calls come from that table; the DNA yielded D and trimming. The sample profile shows roughly 3,000 clones; around 70% of them were found once. The ten largest clones add up to 40% to 55% of the sample.

The sample taken for sequencing was cultured CD8+ T cells derived from PBMCs. The receptor chain draws on TRBV29-1 and TRBJ2-3; TRBD2 is possibly the D segment (5 matching bases). This TCR was recovered from a male donor with HIV. The CDR3 reads CSAAGTESTDTQYF. The DNA reads TGCAGCGCGGCGGGCACCGAGTCCACAGATACGCAGTATTTT.